This entry lists 26 T cell receptor beta chains sequenced from one sample in a study of blood T cells in healthy people across ages (dated by TCRdb to 2015 to 2017). The library was made by 5' RACE. Data came from an Illumina HiSeq 2500. The second PCR ran for roughly 7 to 12 cycles and used a J-beta primer mix along with a sample-barcoded 5' primer. The raw public reads went through TCRdb reprocessing: fastp at Q25, MiXCR clone calling, in-frame beta chains kept. Entries are consolidated by CDR3 protein sequence, retaining the most common genes and DNA. In this sample the table shows roughly 1,800,000 distinct CDR3 sequences, 40% to 55% of which occur a single time. The ten largest clones add up to around 2.1% of the sample. Sequencing was done on a sample of blood. The source is a woman between 40 and 55 years old in good health.

This clonotype came up a few times. The rearrangement uses TRBV20-1 and TRBJ2-5; 8 bases are shared with TRBD1. The CDR3 is made up of 11 amino acids. The J segment lost 8 bases and the V segment lost 5 bases, leaving 4 bases of the junction unmatched. The germline gives CDR1 DFQATT, CDR2 SNEGSKA (reference sequence). The CDR3 protein is CSAYRGDTQYF. The CDR3 nucleotides are TGCAGTGCTTACAGGGGGGATACCCAGTACTTC.

This clonotype has more than one count but fewer than ten. This sequence joins TRBV6-2 or TRBV6-3 and TRBJ2-1; 7 bases fit TRBD1. Germline V gene sequence: CDR1 MNHEY, CDR2 SVGEGT. The CDR3 loop spans 13 amino acids. The trim removed 6 bases at V and 8 bases at J, leaving 7 bases unmatched. The CDR3 sequence is CASREDRLDEQFF. As DNA, the CDR3 is TGTGCCAGCAGGGAGGACAGGTTGGATGAGCAGTTCTTC.

This clonotype turned up a few times. V usage is TRBV29-1 and J usage is TRBJ2-3, with 13 bases identical to TRBD2. The CDR3 totals 16 residues. V dropped 7 bases and J dropped 0; count of bases not matched to a gene: 7. Germline CDR1 reads SQVTM; CDR2 reads ANQGSEA. The CDR3 DNA reads TGCAGCGCTGACGGGACTAGCGGGGCTAGCACAGATACGCAGTATTTT. This translates into CSADGTSGASTDTQYF.

There are a few counts of this clonotype. The gene calls are TRBV10-3 and TRBJ1-2; D might be TRBD1 (6 bases). The V gene's germline CDR1 is ENHRY and CDR2 SYGVKD. The CDR3 extends over 11 amino acids. The ends were cut back, 9 bases at V and 8 bases at J, with 13 bases in the middle. The CDR3 DNA sequence: TGTGCCATTGGCGGGACACAAGGCTACACCTTC. Translation: CAIGGTQGYTF.

J is TRBJ2-7 and V is TRBV28; 9 bases map to TRBD1. The J call may be incorrect, as the DNA end agrees better with TRBJ2-5. Germline loops: CDR1 MDHEN, CDR2 SYDVKM. This CDR3 is built from 15 residues. DNA for the CDR3: TGTGCCAGCAGTTTCGTGGGGACAGGGAAAGAGACCCAGTACTTC. This encodes CASSFVGTGKETQYF.

This clonotype occurred a few times. The chain couples TRBV29-1 to TRBJ1-2, with TRBD1 identical over 10 bases. Germline V gene data show CDR1 as SQVTM and CDR2 as ANQGSEA. The CDR3 has 14 amino acids. The trim removed 6 bases at V and 3 bases at J, leaving 7 bases unmatched. CDR3 sequence: CSVAGTGDYYGYTF. DNA for the CDR3: TGCAGCGTAGCCGGGACAGGGGATTACTATGGCTACACCTTC.

The chain recombines TRBV12-3 or TRBV12-4 with TRBJ2-3; 10 positions match TRBD1. The CDR3 contains 14 residues. CDR3 DNA: TGTGCTTCACAGGACAGGGGGGGCACAGATACGCAGTATTTT. This codes for CASQDRGGTDTQYF.

This chain joins TRBV20-1 and TRBJ1-5; TRBD1 matches at 10 bases. The germline V gene encodes CDR1 DFQATT and CDR2 SNEGSKA (reference sequence). This CDR3 has 15 amino acids. V shed 6 bases and J 5 bases; nucleotides not matched to a gene: 10. The chain's CDR3 is CSAPTGTGVYQPQHF. DNA of the CDR3: TGCAGTGCACCCACCGGGACAGGGGTCTATCAGCCCCAGCATTTT.

The rearrangement links TRBV20-1 to TRBJ2-7, with 7 bases identical to TRBD1. Judging by the DNA end, TRBJ2-5 fits better; the J call may be wrong. Germline V CDR1 and CDR2: DFQATT, SNEGSKA (reference sequence). CDR3 length: 13 residues. The CDR3 sequence is CSARAQGPETQYF. The CDR3 coding sequence is TGCAGTGCTAGAGCACAGGGGCCAGAGACCCAGTACTTC.

Worth noting for this clonotype: A much larger clone lies one base from this, so it may be a read error. The V gene is TRBV7-2, the J gene TRBJ2-1; 8 bases match TRBD2. Losses at the gene ends were 7 bases for V and 5 bases for J; bases not matched to a gene: 7. Germline V gives CDR1 SGHTA, CDR2 FQGNSA. The CDR3 sequence is 14 residues long. The chain's CDR3 is CASKSGGPHNEQFF. The CDR3, as DNA: TGTGCCAGCAAGTCGGGGGGGCCCCACAATGAGCAGTTCTTC.

The rearrangement uses TRBV15 and TRBJ1-5; tentatively, D is TRBD1 (5 bases). Germline V gives CDR1 LNHNV, CDR2 YYDKDF (reference sequence). The V and J ends lost 1 base and 7 bases respectively, with 8 bases between them. The CDR3 extends over 13 amino acids. The CDR3 bases are TGTGCCACCAGCAGAGCCCGGGGGCAGCCCCAGCATTTT. Protein product: CATSRARGQPQHF.

The rearrangement uses TRBV12-3 or TRBV12-4 and TRBJ2-1; no clear D gene. This CDR3 spans 15 amino acids. Deletions cut 1 base from V and 6 bases from J, with 13 bases between. CDR3 nucleotides: TGTGCCAGCAGTTTAGGGCCTAGACGGGCCAATGAGCAGTTCTTC. The encoded protein is CASSLGPRRANEQFF.

The CDR3 here is CASSTHPDSRSRETQYF. The CDR3 coding sequence is TGTGCCAGCAGTACTCACCCGGACAGCCGAAGTCGGGAGACCCAGTACTTC. The rearrangement joins TRBV25-1 to TRBJ2-7; D might be TRBD1 (6 bases). The DNA end is a closer match to TRBJ2-5, so the J assignment may be wrong. The germline V gene encodes CDR1 MGHDK and CDR2 SYGVNS. CDR3 length: 17 amino acids.

The CDR3 DNA follows: TGTGCCAGCAGCCACTACAGGGCGGACATTCAGTACTTC. Translating it yields CASSHYRADIQYF. The chain combines TRBV3-1 with TRBJ2-4; maybe TRBD1 (6 bases). Germline assignment: CDR1 LGHDT and CDR2 YNNKEL (reference sequence). The germline V and J ends were trimmed by 3 bases and 8 bases, with 11 bases remaining between them. The CDR3 has 13 residues.

V gene TRBV20-1 combines with J gene TRBJ1-5; D is ambiguous. V was shortened by 0 bases and J by 0 bases, with 18 bases between the two germline ends. Germline V gene data show CDR1 as DFQATT and CDR2 as SNEGSKA (reference sequence). The CDR3 loop spans 18 amino acids. The CDR3: CSARDRAVPDYSNQPQHF. CDR3 coding DNA: TGCAGTGCTAGAGATCGCGCAGTCCCTGATTATAGCAATCAGCCCCAGCATTTT.

CDR3 residues: CASSPKARGAGETQYF. CDR3 DNA sequence: TGTGCCAGCAGCCCCAAAGCCCGGGGCGCAGGAGAGACCCAGTACTTC. The gene calls are TRBV3-1 and TRBJ2-7; D is possibly TRBD1 or TRBD2 (5 bases each). The last part of the DNA fits TRBJ2-5 better; the J call may be wrong. Germline CDR1 and CDR2: LGHDT and YNNKEL (reference sequence). The CDR3 length is 16 residues.

This clonotype was seen once. The V gene is TRBV20-1, the J gene TRBJ1-1; D ambiguous. CDR1 DFQATT and CDR2 SNEGSKA come from the germline V gene (reference sequence). The CDR3 loop spans 14 amino acids. The ends were cut back, 6 bases at V and 0 bases at J, with 14 bases in the middle. The CDR3 loop reads CSAVTGGLNTEAFF. The CDR3 DNA follows: TGCAGTGCCGTGACGGGAGGGCTGAACACTGAAGCTTTCTTT.

The rearrangement links TRBV7-2 to TRBJ2-5, with a tentative D call TRBD2 (5 bases). Germline V gene data show CDR1 as SGHTA and CDR2 as FQGNSA. The CDR3 is 15 amino acids. V was clipped by 1 base and J by 5 bases, with 14 bases between them. CDR3 nucleotide sequence: TGTGCCAGCAGCTTAGTGGAGGCTAGCCTGGAGACCCAGTACTTC. Residues: CASSLVEASLETQYF.

The rearrangement links TRBV12-3 or TRBV12-4 to TRBJ2-5, with TRBD2 matching 7 bases. J was trimmed by 5 bases and V by 5 bases; bases with no gene match: 14. The CDR3 loop spans 16 amino acids. Written as DNA, the CDR3 is TGTGCCAGCAGTGATAATTGGGCGGGGGTGACGGAGACCCAGTACTTC. It is translated as CASSDNWAGVTETQYF.

As DNA, the CDR3 is TGTGCCAGCAGTTTGGAGTCTGTGCAGAATACGCAGTATTTT. This encodes CASSLESVQNTQYF. This chain connects TRBV28 to TRBJ2-3; the D is unclear. Germline V gene lookup returns CDR1 MDHEN and CDR2 SYDVKM. The CDR3 extends over 14 amino acids. Trimming shortened V by 3 bases and J by 7 bases, and 14 bases separated the two germline ends.

This clonotype has only one observation. The V and J genes are TRBV4-3 and TRBJ2-3, with D maybe TRBD1 (6 bases). CDR3 length equals 16 residues. V was clipped by 0 bases and J by 4 bases, with 14 bases between them. Germline V lookup: CDR1 LGHNA, CDR2 YSLEER. CDR3 sequence reads: CASSQDTGRSADTQYF. CDR3 bases: TGCGCCAGCAGCCAAGACACAGGGCGGTCCGCAGATACGCAGTATTTT.

V is TRBV28 and J is TRBJ2-3; 8 nucleotides agree with TRBD2. J was trimmed by 5 bases and V by 8 bases; bases with no gene match: 15. From germline, CDR1 is MDHEN and CDR2 SYDVKM. The CDR3 length is 16 residues. Here the CDR3 reads CASGRRRGDEGDTQYF. In DNA, the CDR3 is TGTGCCAGCGGGCGTAGGCGGGGGGATGAGGGAGATACGCAGTATTTT.

A note on this clonotype: This sequence may be a read error, since a much larger clone differs from it by one base. V usage is TRBV11-2 and J usage is TRBJ2-6; no firm D call. Germline lookup yields CDR1 SGHAT and CDR2 FQNNGV. V lost 3 bases and J lost 4, with 4 bases in between. CDR3 length equals 13 residues. CDR3 DNA sequence: TGTGCCAGCAGCTTGAACGGGGCCAACGTCCTGACTTTC. Its protein is CASSLNGANVLTF.

The chain uses TRBV7-6 and TRBJ2-7, with D perhaps assigned TRBD1 or TRBD2 (7 bases each). With 5 bases removed from V and 2 bases from J, the gap between germline ends came to 19 bases. This CDR3 has 16 amino acids. CDR1 and CDR2 (germline): SGHVS, FNYEAQ. CDR3 residues: CASSGYEQGGPYEQYF. The CDR3 DNA sequence: TGTGCCAGCAGCGGATACGAGCAGGGGGGGCCCTACGAGCAGTACTTC.

To note about this clonotype: Relative to the germline gene, one junction end is altered; a read error may explain this. The chain couples TRBV7-7 to TRBJ2-3, with 10 nucleotides matching TRBD1. The CDR3 sequence is 15 residues long. Germline CDR1 SSHAT, CDR2 FNYEAQ (reference sequence). CDR3 protein: CASSYGTGVPDTQYF. CDR3 DNA: TGTGCTAGCAGCTACGGGACAGGGGTTCCAGATACGCAGTATTTT.

The chain employs TRBV6-5 and TRBJ2-5, with D perhaps being TRBD1 or TRBD2 (5 bases each). CDR3 length equals 13 residues. V shed 2 bases and J shed 5 bases, with 9 bases lying between them. Germline CDR1 is MNHEY and CDR2 is SVGAGI. This CDR3 is CASSYLGDETQYF. The DNA for the CDR3 is TGTGCCAGCAGTTACCTGGGGGACGAGACCCAGTACTTC.